This T cell receptor (beta chain) was retrieved from a study of Ad26.COV2.S vaccination and SARS-CoV-2 variants. Across the whole study: Ad26.COV2.S given intramuscularly, once or twice 56 days apart.

Some clones are missing from TCRdb's copy, which holds only in-frame ones; the method was immunoSEQ multiplex PCR. The top ten hold 1.9% of the sample, which has more than 300,000 clones, about 86% seen once. The treatment: around 19 received Ad26.COV2.S at low or high dose, single or two shots; about 5 received placebo; per-sample allocation not given. Repertoires come from day 63 after the first vaccine or placebo injection. The vaccine delivered Wuhan-strain SARS-CoV-2 spike through an Ad26 vector. Specimen: peripheral blood, collected in a trial of Ad26.COV2.S vaccine versus placebo. The sequence was collected from a person aged 18-60 years who received the Ad26.COV2.S COVID-19 vaccine or a placebo.

In DNA, the CDR3 is TGTGCCAGCAGTGGCCTCCGGACAGGGCCAAGCTCCTACGAGCAGTACTTC. Amino acid sequence: CASSGLRTGPSSYEQYF. The rearrangement joins TRBV6-1 to TRBJ2-7; 8 bases map to TRBD1. Trimming took 4 bases from V and 0 from J; bases not matched to a gene: 11. CDR3 length equals 17 residues. The germline gives CDR1 MNHNS, CDR2 SASEGT.